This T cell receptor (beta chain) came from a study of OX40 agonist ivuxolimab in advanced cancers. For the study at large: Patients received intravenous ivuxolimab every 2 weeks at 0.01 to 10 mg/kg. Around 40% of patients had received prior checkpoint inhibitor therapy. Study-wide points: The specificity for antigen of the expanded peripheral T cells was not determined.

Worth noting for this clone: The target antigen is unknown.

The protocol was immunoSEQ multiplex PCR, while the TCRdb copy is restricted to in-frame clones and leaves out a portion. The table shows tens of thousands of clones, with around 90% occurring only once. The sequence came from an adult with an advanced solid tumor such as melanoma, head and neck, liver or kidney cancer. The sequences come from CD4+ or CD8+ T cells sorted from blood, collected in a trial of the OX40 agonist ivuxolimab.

The CDR3: CASGTSGGALETQYF. The CDR3 DNA reads as TGTGCCAGCGGGACTAGCGGGGGGGCCTTAGAGACCCAGTACTTC. The J gene is TRBJ2-5, the V gene TRBV5-4; 16 nucleotides align to TRBD2. The V gene's germline CDR1 is SGHNT and CDR2 YYREEE (reference sequence). The length of the CDR3 is 15 residues. Trimming removed 7 bases from V and 4 bases from J; junction bases left unmatched: 4. The variable domain in full, with the rest retrieved from reference TRBV5-4 and TRBJ2-5, is ETGVTQSPTHLIKTRGQQVTLRCSSQSGHNTVSWYQQALGQGPQFIFQYYREEENGRGNFPPRFSGLQFPNYSSELNVNALELDDSALYLCASGTSGGALETQYFGPGTRLLVL.